These 4 T cell receptor beta chains share one sample of origin, sequenced in a study of control samples from healthy donors and cancer patients (dated by TCRdb to 2019 to 2021). Receptors were amplified or captured by the immunoSEQ multiplex PCR assay. What TCRdb holds here is the immuneACCESS table cut down to in-frame rearrangements. Part of the clones is not present; checked against another copy, under half of the missing clones reflect an unresolved V gene, and the others are unexplained. Across this sample there are 90,000 to 150,000 clones, with more than 85% seen only once. The ten top clones hold 6% to 8% of the sample. Sequencing used blood. The origin of the receptors is a woman between 18 and 29 years old in good health.

The chain has TRBV28 and TRBJ2-3, with D tentatively TRBD2 (6 bases). Germline V gives CDR1 MDHEN, CDR2 SYDVKM. There are 15 residues in the CDR3. Trimming removed 8 bases at V and 1 base at J, with 16 bases between. The chain's CDR3 is CASGALGEGTDTQYF. As DNA, the CDR3 is TGTGCCAGCGGAGCCTTGGGGGAGGGCACAGATACGCAGTATTTT.

This clone was detected once. This chain's CDR3 is CASSDGQGYEQYF. The DNA of the CDR3 is TGTGCCAGCTCAGATGGACAGGGTTACGAGCAGTACTTC. The genes are TRBV18 and TRBJ2-7; TRBD1 matches 8 bases. The V gene end was trimmed by 5 bases and the J gene end by 4 bases; junction bases not matched to a gene: 4. Looked up from germline, CDR1 is KGHSH and CDR2 is LQKENI. The CDR3 has 13 amino acids.

V and J are TRBV25-1 and TRBJ2-1, with TRBD1 matching 9 bases. V gave up 4 bases and J gave up 4 bases; unmatched junction bases: 8. The CDR3 loop spans 16 amino acids. Germline loops: CDR1 MGHDK, CDR2 SYGVNS. This CDR3 reads CASSGLGQGPYNEQFF. The CDR3 nucleotides are TGTGCCAGCAGTGGTTTGGGACAGGGCCCGTACAATGAGCAGTTCTTC.

This clone was detected once. The genes are TRBV4-2 and TRBJ2-5, with 7 bases that match TRBD1. J lost 10 bases, V lost 1 base, and 18 bases had no gene match. Per the germline V gene, CDR1 is LGHNA and CDR2 is YNFKEQ. This CDR3 has 17 residues. Written as DNA, the CDR3 is TGTGCCAGCAGCCAAGTTTTGGCCGGGACAGCCTCTCGAGGCCAGTACTTC. Encoded protein: CASSQVLAGTASRGQYF.